A selection of T cell receptor beta chains follows, all from one sample in a study. One entry per CDR3 protein results from TCRdb running MiXCR on the RT-PCR reads. This table holds about 680,000 distinct CDR3 sequences, 14% found once. The sample consisted of memory CD4+ T cells from blood. These receptors all stem from a female donor in good health, serving as a healthy control. Each CDR3 is given with its conserved first and last residue. D genes are given only for firm matches. The size of a clone is reported for some rows only, either as once, few or many, or as a class for expanded clones.

v_gene,abundance,d_gene,j_gene,CDR3nt,CDR3aa
TRBV5-1,.,.,TRBJ2-2,TGCGCCAGCAGCCAACGTCCAGGTCACACCGGGGAGCTGTTTTTT,CASSQRPGHTGELFF
TRBV20-1,.,TRBD1,TRBJ2-7,TGCAGTGATCCGGGACAGAACTACAATGAGCAGTACTTC,CSDPGQNYNEQYF
TRBV28,.,TRBD1,TRBJ1-5,TGTGCCAGCTGGACAGGGTGGAATCAGCCCCAGCATTTT,CASWTGWNQPQHF
TRBV5-4,few,.,TRBJ2-3,TGTGCCAGCAGCGGAGGTGGGGCCCGCACAGATACGCAGTATTTT,CASSGGGARTDTQYF
TRBV15,.,TRBD2,TRBJ2-3,TGTGCCACCAGCGTCGTCGCTAGCGGACCCCAGTATTTT,CATSVVASGPQYF
TRBV5-5,many,TRBD1,TRBJ1-1,TGTGCCAGCAAAATCTTCGGGGACAGGGGCACTGAAGCTTTCTTT,CASKIFGDRGTEAFF
TRBV7-9,many,.,TRBJ2-2,TGTGCCAGCAGCCTAGACGACGGAGGGGAGCTGTTTTTT,CASSLDDGGELFF
TRBV7-2,many,.,TRBJ2-3,TGTGCCAGCAGCCGGGTACAAGGGACCTTCGATACGCAGTATTTT,CASSRVQGTFDTQYF
TRBV6-2/TRBV6-3,few,.,TRBJ2-7,TGTGCCAGCAGCTCGGAACCAGGTGGGGTAGCCAAGCAGTACTTC,CASSSEPGGVAKQYF
TRBV5-1,many,TRBD1,TRBJ2-1,TGCGCCAGCAGCTTAGAGGACAGGGGGCGGGGTGAGCAGTTCTTC,CASSLEDRGRGEQFF
TRBV5-5,.,.,TRBJ2-1,TGTGCCAGCAGCTACGACCCCCGATTGGACAGAGATCAGTTCTTC,CASSYDPRLDRDQFF
TRBV29-1,few,.,TRBJ1-1,TGCAGCGTCACCAGTTTGCCTGAAGCTTTCTTT,CSVTSLPEAFF
TRBV27,.,.,TRBJ2-6,TGTGCCAGCAGTTTATTGGAGGGCTTAGTTTACTCTGGGGCCAACGTCCTGACTTTC,CASSLLEGLVYSGANVLTF
TRBV5-1,.,.,TRBJ2-4,TGCGCCAGCACCCCGGGCGGACTAGCCAAAAACATTCAGTACTTC,CASTPGGLAKNIQYF
TRBV7-8,few,.,TRBJ2-1,TGTGCCAGCAGCAGTCCGGGACAGGGAAAAGCGGGAGGAGGCTACAATGAGCAGTTCTTC,CASSSPGQGKAGGGYNEQFF
TRBV27,.,.,TRBJ2-1,TGTGCCAGCAGTTTACTAAACTCCTACAATGAGCAGTTCTTC,CASSLLNSYNEQFF